Detailed here is one T cell receptor beta chain. Antigen unknown. The source of the sample is a study of T cells in Graves' hyperthyroidism and ophthalmopathy. Whole-study results and caveats: Expanded thyroid clonotypes (above 0.001) were mostly also found in blood.

Out of roughly 10 ml of fresh peripheral blood came the PBMCs. This CDR3 has 13 residues. CDR1 and CDR2 (germline): KGHDR, SFDVKD. The germline V and J ends were trimmed by 9 bases and 6 bases, with 14 bases remaining between them. Amplification of TCR beta CDR3 regions used RNA as the template. The TCR CDR3 was amplified in a first-round RT-PCR using the HTBI primer set. One entry per CDR3 protein results from TCRdb running MiXCR on the multiplex PCR reads. Of around 600,000 distinct CDR3 sequences listed, approximately 15% are singletons. This clonotype was sampled from a woman between 50 and 59 years old with Graves' ophthalmopathy. Material for sequencing was blood. This chain joins TRBV24-1 and TRBJ2-1; D possibly corresponds to TRBD1 (6 bases). The CDR3 DNA is TGTGCCACCCAGGGGCAGGACTCCAATGAGCAGTTCTTC. Its protein is CATQGQDSNEQFF.